Following are 23 T cell receptor beta chains from one sample sequenced in a study of cytomegalovirus exposure and HLA in healthy donors. The study ran its PCR with 60 Vbeta and 13 Jbeta primers. Only in-frame clones appear in the TCRdb table, and some are missing; sequencing was by immunoSEQ multiplex PCR. The sample includes fewer than 45,000 clones, 68% of them seen just once. What was sequenced was PBMCs. These receptors came from a middle-aged man in good health and CMV-seronegative.

The chain combines TRBV5-1 with TRBJ2-7; 8 bases are shared with TRBD1. CDR3 length: 17 amino acids. J lost 2 bases, V lost 0 bases, and 10 bases had no gene match. Germline V gives CDR1 SGHRS, CDR2 YFSETQ. CDR3 sequence: CASSLDSGTGSTYEQYF. CDR3 coding DNA: TGCGCCAGCAGCTTGGATTCCGGGACAGGATCAACCTACGAGCAGTACTTC.

V and J are TRBV6-5 and TRBJ2-7, with 8 positions matching TRBD2. This CDR3 contains 16 residues. Germline V gene sequence: CDR1 MNHEY, CDR2 SVGAGI. Unmatched junction bases numbered 10, after V lost 2 bases and J lost 4 bases. CDR3 bases: TGTGCCAGCAGTTACCACCCCGGGGGGGTAAAATACGAGCAGTACTTC. Its translation: CASSYHPGGVKYEQYF.

This clone was seen only a few times. This chain connects TRBV7-2 to TRBJ2-7; possibly TRBD2 for D (6 bases). The CDR3 runs to 14 residues. Trimming removed 1 base at V and 2 bases at J, with 9 bases between. Germline CDR1 reads SGHTA; CDR2 reads FQGNSA. The DNA for the CDR3 is TGTGCCAGCAGCTTAGAGGCGGGAACCTACGAGCAGTACTTC. As protein: CASSLEAGTYEQYF.

This rearrangement joins TRBV5-4 to TRBJ2-1; a possible D gene is TRBD2 (5 bases). The CDR3 spans 13 residues. CDR1 SGHNT and CDR2 YYREEE come from the germline V gene (reference sequence). Trimming cost V 4 bases and J 3 bases, with 8 bases left between them. The CDR3 here is CASSLGLYNEQFF. Written as DNA, the CDR3 is TGTGCCAGCAGCCTTGGACTCTACAATGAGCAGTTCTTC. The variable domain in full, completed from reference TRBV5-4 and TRBJ2-1, reads ETGVTQSPTHLIKTRGQQVTLRCSSQSGHNTVSWYQQALGQGPQFIFQYYREEENGRGNFPPRFSGLQFPNYSSELNVNALELDDSALYLCASSLGLYNEQFFGPGTRLTVL.

The rearrangement uses TRBV7-9 and TRBJ2-7; 7 bases fit TRBD1. Germline V lookup: CDR1 SEHNR, CDR2 FQNEAQ (reference sequence). V lost 4 bases, J lost 4 bases, and 10 bases stayed unmatched. The CDR3 loop spans 15 amino acids. The CDR3 nucleotides read TGTGCCAGCAGCTCCCCACAAGGGGGACAGTACGAGCAGTACTTC. Translating it yields CASSSPQGGQYEQYF.

In its sample, this clone was seen a few times. The rearrangement joins TRBV7-2 to TRBJ2-1, with 11 nucleotides matching TRBD2. CDR3 length equals 17 residues. Germline CDR1 reads SGHTA; CDR2 reads FQGNSA. V shed 1 base, J shed 6 bases, and the junction held 8 bases outside the gene matches. CDR3 sequence: CASSLVYSGGAGNEQFF. In DNA, the CDR3 is TGTGCCAGCAGCTTAGTATATAGCGGGGGGGCCGGCAATGAGCAGTTCTTC.

The V call is TRBV2, the J call TRBJ1-3; D not resolved. Looked up from germline, CDR1 is SNHLY and CDR2 is FYNNEI. Trimming took off 2 bases at V and 3 bases at J, with 14 bases between the two ends. This CDR3 comprises 16 residues. CDR3 sequence reads: CASSEQFSENGNTIYF. In DNA, the CDR3 is TGTGCCAGCAGTGAACAGTTTTCGGAGAATGGAAACACCATATATTTT.

The rearrangement joins TRBV7-9 to TRBJ2-7; the match to TRBD1 covers 8 bases. The CDR3 is 17 residues long. In germline, CDR1 is SEHNR, CDR2 FQNEAQ (reference sequence). V was pared by 4 bases and J by 4 bases, with 15 bases of the junction left unmatched. For the CDR3, the DNA is TGTGCCAGCAGCTCCGGACCAGGGGGCGAAGGACCTTACGAGCAGTACTTC. It encodes CASSSGPGGEGPYEQYF.

The chain joins TRBV7-9 to TRBJ1-1; TRBD1 agrees at 9 bases. This CDR3 spans 15 amino acids. Germline CDR1 and CDR2: SEHNR and FQNEAQ (reference sequence). V shed 2 bases and J 9 bases; nucleotides not matched to a gene: 10. In DNA, the CDR3 is TGTGCCAGCAGCTTATCCGGGACAGGGATTACCAAAGCTTTCTTT. This sequence encodes CASSLSGTGITKAFF.

CDR3 sequence reads: CASSQEGGTGYTF. The CDR3 DNA follows: TGTGCCAGCAGCCAAGAGGGGGGGACTGGCTACACCTTC. The chain couples TRBV4-2 to TRBJ1-2; D may be TRBD1 (5 bases). This CDR3 is built from 13 residues. The V gene lost 0 bases and the J gene lost 7 bases, with 9 bases spanning the gap. CDR1 is LGHNA, CDR2 YNFKEQ, per germline.

The chain joins TRBV4-2 to TRBJ1-3, with D possibly being TRBD1 (5 bases). CDR3 size: 16 residues. V shed 0 bases and J shed 4 bases, with 13 bases lying between them. Germline loops: CDR1 LGHNA, CDR2 YNFKEQ. The CDR3 is CASSQEWPREGNTIYF. The CDR3, as DNA: TGTGCCAGCAGCCAAGAGTGGCCCAGGGAAGGAAACACCATATATTTT.

J is TRBJ2-5 and V is TRBV2, with D possibly being TRBD1 (6 bases). The CDR3 length is 14 residues. The V gene lost 7 bases and the J gene lost 2 bases, with 14 bases spanning the gap. Germline lookup yields CDR1 SNHLY and CDR2 FYNNEI. CDR3 sequence: CASNRDTIQETQYF. The CDR3 bases are TGTGCCAGCAATCGGGACACTATACAAGAGACCCAGTACTTC.

Only a few counts were recorded for this clone. The chain links TRBV7-9 to TRBJ2-1; 8 bases agree with TRBD1. Germline loops: CDR1 SEHNR, CDR2 FQNEAQ (reference sequence). V lost 8 bases, J lost 2 bases, and 5 bases stayed unmatched. CDR3 length: 14 residues. The CDR3 spells CASGTDRAYNEQFF. As DNA, the CDR3 is TGTGCCAGCGGAACGGACAGGGCCTACAATGAGCAGTTCTTC. The variable domain in full, completed from reference TRBV7-9 and TRBJ2-1, reads DTGVSQNPRHKITKRGQNVTFRCDPISEHNRLYWYRQTLGQGPEFLTYFQNEAQLEKSRLLSDRFSAERPKGSFSTLEIQRTEQGDSAMYLCASGTDRAYNEQFFGPGTRLTVL.

The chain joins TRBV7-2 to TRBJ1-5, with D perhaps matching TRBD1 (6 bases). This CDR3 has 15 amino acids. V was pared by 4 bases and J by 7 bases, with 17 bases between. Germline CDR1 reads SGHTA; CDR2 reads FQGNSA. The CDR3 loop reads CASSSDMGAWQPQHF. The CDR3 DNA reads as TGTGCCAGCAGCTCGGACATGGGGGCTTGGCAGCCCCAGCATTTT. Together with reference TRBV7-2 and TRBJ1-5, the CDR3 gives the full variable domain: GAGVSQSPSNKVTEKGKDVELRCDPISGHTALYWYRQSLGQGLEFLIYFQGNSAPDKSGLPSDRFSAERTGGSVSTLTIQRTQQEDSAVYLCASSSDMGAWQPQHFGDGTRLSIL.

The V gene is TRBV4-1, the J gene TRBJ1-6, with 7 bases identical to TRBD1. In germline, CDR1 is MGHRA, CDR2 YSYEKL. This CDR3 contains 17 residues. The V gene end was trimmed by 3 bases and the J gene end by 6 bases; junction bases not matched to a gene: 11. The CDR3 sequence is CASSQGNRGAGNSPLHF. In DNA, the CDR3 is TGCGCCAGCAGCCAGGGTAACAGGGGTGCGGGTAATTCACCCCTCCACTTT.

The chain uses TRBV6-5 and TRBJ1-2; tentatively, D is TRBD1 (6 bases). Germline V gene sequence: CDR1 MNHEY, CDR2 SVGAGI. V lost 0 bases, J lost 4 bases, and 15 bases lay in between. The CDR3 has 16 amino acids. Here the CDR3 DNA reads TGTGCCAGCAGTTACTCGAAGCAGGACAGAGTCTATGGCTACACCTTC. Its protein product is CASSYSKQDRVYGYTF.

CDR3 loop: CASSPHRGRITYNEQFF. The CDR3, as DNA: TGTGCCAGCAGTCCCCACAGGGGGAGAATAACCTACAATGAGCAGTTCTTC. The chain has TRBV7-2 and TRBJ2-1; 8 nucleotides line up with TRBD1. Trimming took 6 bases from V and 2 from J; bases not matched to a gene: 12. Germline-derived CDR1 and CDR2 are SGHTA and FQGNSA. This CDR3 has 17 amino acids. The full variable domain, rest sourced from reference TRBV7-2 and TRBJ2-1, is GAGVSQSPSNKVTEKGKDVELRCDPISGHTALYWYRQSLGQGLEFLIYFQGNSAPDKSGLPSDRFSAERTGGSVSTLTIQRTQQEDSAVYLCASSPHRGRITYNEQFFGPGTRLTVL.

This clone has only a few counts. The genes are TRBV6-6 and TRBJ2-2, with TRBD1 matching over 7 bases. After removal of 6 bases from V and 4 bases from J, the junction contained 5 bases not matched to a gene. The germline V gene encodes CDR1 MNHNY and CDR2 SVGAGI (reference sequence). This CDR3 comprises 14 residues. The CDR3 region is CASSQGTATGELFF. Written as DNA, the CDR3 is TGTGCCAGCAGCCAGGGGACAGCCACCGGGGAGCTGTTTTTT.

The chain has TRBV6-5 and TRBJ2-7, with a weak D call TRBD1 (6 bases). V gave up 5 bases and J gave up 1 base, with 15 bases separating them. This CDR3 spans 15 amino acids. CDR1 is MNHEY, CDR2 SVGAGI, per germline. The CDR3 spells CASSATGTPSYEQYF. In DNA, the CDR3 is TGTGCCAGCAGTGCCACGGGGACACCATCCTACGAGCAGTACTTC.

This sequence joins TRBV18 and TRBJ1-1; 7 nucleotides match TRBD1. The CDR3 has 15 amino acids. The junction had 7 bases not matched to a gene; V was cut back by 5 bases and J by 1 base. Germline CDR1 is KGHSH and CDR2 is LQKENI. The CDR3 spells CASSTGQAGNTEAFF. Here the CDR3 DNA reads TGTGCCAGCTCAACCGGACAGGCGGGGAACACTGAAGCTTTCTTT.

V and J are TRBV7-6 and TRBJ2-1; weak D call: TRBD1 (6 bases). The CDR3 contains 16 residues. CDR1 is SGHVS, CDR2 FNYEAQ, per germline. The V and J ends lost 1 base and 4 bases respectively, with 14 bases between them. Here the CDR3 DNA reads TGTGCCAGCAGCTTAGTCACAGGGATTCGATACAATGAGCAGTTCTTC. Amino acids: CASSLVTGIRYNEQFF.

This clone was picked up a small number of times. The rearrangement uses TRBV29-1 and TRBJ2-1; TRBD2 is a possible D gene (6 bases). Trimming removed 8 bases from V and 3 bases from J, with 14 bases in between. The CDR3 is made up of 13 amino acids. CDR1 SQVTM and CDR2 ANQGSEA come from the germline V gene. CDR3 coding DNA: TGCAGCCAGGGACTCGCAAACTACAATGAGCAGTTCTTC. Translating gives CSQGLANYNEQFF.

The sample holds a few counts of this clone. This chain links TRBV5-1 with TRBJ2-2, with D possibly TRBD2 on 5 matching bases. Trimming left V 6 bases short and J 1 base short, with 7 bases between. Germline CDR1 reads SGHRS; CDR2 reads YFSETQ. There are 13 residues in the CDR3. The CDR3 nucleotides read TGCGCCAGCATGGCGGGGAACACCGGGGAGCTGTTTTTT. Encoded protein: CASMAGNTGELFF. The variable domain in full, completed from reference TRBV5-1 and TRBJ2-2, reads KAGVTQTPRYLIKTRGQQVTLSCSPISGHRSVSWYQQTPGQGLQFLFEYFSETQRNKGNFPGRFSGRQFSNSRSEMNVSTLELGDSALYLCASMAGNTGELFFGEGSRLTVL.